In this sample, the clone carrying this T cell receptor (beta chain) turned up once. A quantity of roughly 0.5 to 1 ug RNA underwent reverse transcription using random hexamers. The CDR3 of TCR beta was amplified by immunoSEQ multiplex PCR across 54 Vbeta and 13 Jbeta. TCRdb re-called the immunoSEQ multiplex PCR reads through MiXCR, storing one row per CDR3 protein. The sample lists fewer than 350,000 distinct CDR3 sequences; roughly 94% were seen once. The ends lost 4 bases at V and 2 bases at J; junction bases unmatched: 9. CDR1 SGHTS and CDR2 YDEGEE come from the germline V gene. This CDR3 region has 17 residues. The data stem from a study of CD8 T cells in Susac syndrome. Sequencing of TCR beta was carried out in blood CD8+ and CD4+ T cells. Both CD4+ and CD8+ T cells were negatively isolated, and TEMRA cells underwent FACS enrichment.

The chain employs TRBV5-8 and TRBJ2-1; the match to TRBD1 covers 10 bases. Sequencing input: CD4+ T cells from PBMCs. The TCR originated in a human donor with multiple sclerosis. The DNA of the CDR3 is TGTGCCAGCAGCGGCGCCCCTGGGACAGGGGCCTACAATGAGCAGTTCTTC. Its protein product is CASSGAPGTGAYNEQFF.